The clone carrying this TCR beta chain was counted once. Only in-frame clones appear in the TCRdb table, and some are missing; sequencing was by immunoSEQ multiplex PCR. Of about 92,000 clones detected, approximately 84% appear once; the ten largest clones hold around 16%. This sample was taken from a study of glioma-infiltrating T cells after dendritic cell vaccination. Germline lookup yields CDR1 SGHTA and CDR2 FQGNSA. V dropped 3 bases and J dropped 5 bases, with 16 bases sitting between them. The CDR3 has 16 residues. This receptor was obtained from a human donor with glioblastoma. The sample in question was blood, obtained before dendritic cell vaccination. V usage is TRBV7-2 and J usage is TRBJ2-2, with D possibly matching TRBD2 (5 bases). The CDR3 is CASSFPEGSWTGELFF. CDR3 sequence (DNA): TGTGCCAGCAGCTTTCCCGAGGGTTCATGGACCGGGGAGCTGTTTTTT.